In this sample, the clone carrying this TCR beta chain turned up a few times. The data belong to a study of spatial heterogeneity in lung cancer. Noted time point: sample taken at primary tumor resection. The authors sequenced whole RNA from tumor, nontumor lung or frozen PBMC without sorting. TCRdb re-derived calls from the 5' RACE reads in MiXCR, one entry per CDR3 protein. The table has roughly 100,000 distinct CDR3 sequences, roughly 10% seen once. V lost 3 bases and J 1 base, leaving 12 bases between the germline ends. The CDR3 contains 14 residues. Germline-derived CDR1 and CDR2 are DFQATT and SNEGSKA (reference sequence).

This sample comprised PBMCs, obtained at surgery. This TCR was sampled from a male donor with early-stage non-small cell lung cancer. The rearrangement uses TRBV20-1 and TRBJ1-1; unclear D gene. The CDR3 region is CSASYRVKNTEAFF. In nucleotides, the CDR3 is TGCAGTGCTAGTTATCGGGTGAAGAACACTGAAGCTTTCTTT.